These 25 T cell receptor beta chains came from one sample sequenced in a study of blood T cell repertoires in COVID-19. TCRdb's copy holds only in-frame clones and misses some; the assay was immunoSEQ multiplex PCR. The table records under 250,000 clones, roughly 85% of them present only once. The sequenced material came from peripheral blood. The receptor set was obtained from a woman in her 70s with COVID-19, enrolled during active disease.

The chain carries TRBV5-1 and TRBJ2-5; 14 nucleotides match TRBD2. Germline V gene data show CDR1 as SGHRS and CDR2 as YFSETQ. Unmatched junction bases numbered 7, after V lost 4 bases and J lost 5 bases. The CDR3 totals 16 residues. The CDR3 is CASSQGLAGGLETQYF. The CDR3 region has the DNA TGCGCCAGCAGCCAAGGACTAGCGGGGGGTTTGGAGACCCAGTACTTC. Drawing the rest from reference TRBV5-1 and TRBJ2-5, the complete variable domain is KAGVTQTPRYLIKTRGQQVTLSCSPISGHRSVSWYQQTPGQGLQFLFEYFSETQRNKGNFPGRFSGRQFSNSRSEMNVSTLELGDSALYLCASSQGLAGGLETQYFGPGTRLLVL.

The V and J genes are TRBV5-6 and TRBJ2-5, with D possibly TRBD2 on 6 matching bases. The CDR3 contains 15 residues. The germline V gene encodes CDR1 SGHDT and CDR2 YYEEEE. Trimming stripped 4 bases from V and 5 bases from J, with 18 bases between. In nucleotides, the CDR3 is TGTGCCAGCAGCCCGGTCGGAGGAGGGGAGGAGACCCAGTACTTC. Amino acids: CASSPVGGGEETQYF.

The J gene is TRBJ1-1, the V gene TRBV7-2; possibly TRBD1 for D (5 bases). Germline CDR1 is SGHTA and CDR2 is FQGNSA. The CDR3 extends over 15 amino acids. Trimming shortened V by 2 bases and J by 2 bases, and 12 bases separated the two germline ends. Here the CDR3 DNA reads TGTGCCAGCAGCTTATTAGGGGTCTTAAACACTGAAGCTTTCTTT. Its protein is CASSLLGVLNTEAFF.

The gene calls are TRBV7-2 and TRBJ1-2, with 8 bases aligning to TRBD1. Per germline, CDR1 SGHTA and CDR2 FQGNSA. The CDR3 consists of 16 residues. The junction had 5 bases not matched to a gene; V was cut back by 0 bases and J by 2 bases. The CDR3 DNA reads TGTGCCAGCAGCTTAGCGCGTCGGACAGGGAACTATGGCTACACCTTC. It codes for CASSLARRTGNYGYTF.

The chain carries TRBV5-4 and TRBJ1-4, with 9 bases fitting TRBD1. The CDR3 sequence is 17 residues long. Germline V gene data show CDR1 as SGHNT and CDR2 as YYREEE (reference sequence). The V gene end was trimmed by 4 bases and the J gene end by 7 bases; junction bases not matched to a gene: 14. CDR3 sequence reads: CASSPGLVRDRVEKLFF. The CDR3 DNA is TGTGCCAGCAGCCCCGGTCTGGTAAGGGACAGGGTTGAAAAACTGTTTTTT.

The chain combines TRBV11-2 with TRBJ2-3, with no clear D. CDR3 size: 14 residues. Germline lookup yields CDR1 SGHAT and CDR2 FQNNGV. Trimming took 1 base from V and 6 from J, leaving 11 bases between them. CDR3 region: CASSLAYREDTQYF. The CDR3 coding sequence is TGTGCCAGCAGCTTAGCATACCGCGAGGATACGCAGTATTTT.

This rearrangement joins TRBV3-1 (or the pseudogene TRBV3-2) to TRBJ2-2; 7 nucleotides match TRBD1. V was pared by 4 bases and J by 1 base, with 6 bases of the junction left unmatched. The CDR3 consists of 16 residues. CDR1 LGHDT and CDR2 YNNKEL come from the germline V gene (reference sequence). The CDR3 sequence is CASSPYRQGNTGELFF. Written as DNA, the CDR3 is TGTGCCAGCAGCCCATACCGACAGGGGAACACCGGGGAGCTGTTTTTT.

The count of this clone is one. J is TRBJ1-1 and V is TRBV5-8, with 8 bases lining up with TRBD1. CDR3 size: 16 residues. CDR1 and CDR2 (germline): SGHTS, YDEGEE. With 2 bases clipped from V and 6 bases from J, the junction kept 12 bases outside the gene matches. The CDR3 loop reads CASSFGGAGGASEAFF. CDR3 coding DNA: TGTGCCAGCAGCTTCGGTGGGGCAGGGGGCGCATCTGAAGCTTTCTTT.

This chain joins TRBV6-6 and TRBJ2-5; a possible D gene is TRBD2 (7 bases). V dropped 2 bases and J dropped 4 bases, with 8 bases sitting between them. This CDR3 is built from 13 residues. Per the germline V gene, CDR1 is MNHNY and CDR2 is SVGAGI (reference sequence). This chain's CDR3 is CASSYRGGETQYF. Here the CDR3 DNA reads TGTGCCAGCAGTTACAGGGGGGGAGAGACCCAGTACTTC.

The J gene is TRBJ2-5, the V gene TRBV19; D perhaps matches TRBD1 (6 bases). Per the germline V gene, CDR1 is LNHDA and CDR2 is SQIVND (reference sequence). The CDR3 is made up of 15 amino acids. V shed 6 bases and J shed 5 bases, with 19 bases lying between them. The CDR3 is CASSPGTPPGETQYF. CDR3 DNA: TGTGCCAGTAGCCCCGGGACACCACCCGGGGAGACCCAGTACTTC.

The V and J genes are TRBV2 and TRBJ1-2; TRBD1 agrees at 9 bases. There are 13 residues in the CDR3. Germline CDR1 is SNHLY and CDR2 is FYNNEI. V trimming: 6 bases; J trimming: 7 bases; junction bases outside the gene matches: 6. CDR3 nucleotides: TGTGCCAGCAGGACAGGGGGTGCCGGTGGCTACACCTTC. The encoded protein is CASRTGGAGGYTF. The full variable domain, with the rest looked up from reference TRBV2 and TRBJ1-2, is EPEVTQTPSHQVTQMGQEVILRCVPISNHLYFYWYRQILGQKVEFLVSFYNNEISEKSEIFDDQFSVERPDGSNFTLKIRSTKLEDSAMYFCASRTGGAGGYTFGSGTRLTVV.

The chain employs TRBV29-1 and TRBJ2-4, with D perhaps TRBD1 (7 bases). Trimming pared 5 bases from V and 1 base from J, leaving 12 bases between. Germline V gives CDR1 SQVTM, CDR2 ANQGSEA. This CDR3 is built from 14 residues. The CDR3 DNA reads as TGCAGCGTTTCGGAGGGGGCGGCCAAAAACATTCAGTACTTC. It is translated as CSVSEGAAKNIQYF.

The table lists this clone with a count of one. The V gene is TRBV19, the J gene TRBJ1-4, with 11 nucleotides matching TRBD1. The CDR3 has 15 residues. The V gene end was trimmed by 6 bases and the J gene end by 3 bases; junction bases not matched to a gene: 3. The germline gives CDR1 LNHDA, CDR2 SQIVND (reference sequence). The CDR3 sequence: CASRDRGRANEKLFF. CDR3 DNA: TGTGCCAGTAGGGACAGGGGGCGCGCTAATGAAAAACTGTTTTTT.

The genes are TRBV27 and TRBJ1-1; no clear D. Germline CDR1 is MNHEY and CDR2 is SMNVEV (reference sequence). This CDR3 spans 14 amino acids. Trimming pared 0 bases from V and 1 base from J, leaving 6 bases between. The CDR3 region is CASSLSSSNTEAFF. The DNA of the CDR3 is TGTGCCAGCAGTTTATCGAGCTCGAACACTGAAGCTTTCTTT.

The genes are TRBV5-8 and TRBJ1-1; weak D call: TRBD1 (6 bases). V lost 1 base and J 4 bases, leaving 11 bases between the germline ends. The CDR3 covers 14 residues. Germline values: CDR1 SGHTS, CDR2 YDEGEE. The CDR3 DNA sequence: TGTGCCAGCAGCTTGAGCCTCAGGGGCACTGAAGCTTTCTTT. It encodes CASSLSLRGTEAFF. The complete variable domain, with remaining parts taken from reference TRBV5-8 and TRBJ1-1, reads EAGVTQSPTHLIKTRGQQATLRCSPISGHTSVYWYQQALGLGLQFLLWYDEGEERNRGNFPPRFSGRQFPNYSSELNVNALELEDSALYLCASSLSLRGTEAFFGQGTRLTVV.

About this clone itself: This CDR3 is also generated by other DNA sequences in the sample. The rearrangement joins TRBV6-5 to TRBJ1-1; D unresolved. Germline loops: CDR1 MNHEY, CDR2 SVGAGI. This CDR3 contains 13 residues. Trimming removed 0 bases from V and 1 base from J, with 3 bases in between. CDR3 nucleotide sequence: TGTGCCAGCAGTTACTCCCGGAACACTGAAGCTTTCTTT. It encodes CASSYSRNTEAFF.

The gene calls are TRBV27 and TRBJ1-2; no reliable D call. This CDR3 has 13 residues. V lost 2 bases, J lost 7 bases, and 11 bases lay in between. Germline CDR1 and CDR2: MNHEY and SMNVEV (reference sequence). In DNA form, the CDR3 reads TGTGCCAGCAGTTTAGGGAGATGGGGTGGCTACACCTTC. Translating gives CASSLGRWGGYTF.

The rearrangement joins TRBV3-1 (or the pseudogene TRBV3-2) to TRBJ2-3; D is possibly TRBD2 (6 bases). Deletions cut 1 base from V and 2 bases from J, with 13 bases between. Germline lookup yields CDR1 LGHDT and CDR2 YNNKEL (reference sequence). The CDR3 is made up of 16 amino acids. As DNA, the CDR3 is TGTGCCAGCAGCCAAGGGCGGGAACGATCCACAGATACGCAGTATTTT. Translated: CASSQGRERSTDTQYF.

The V call is TRBV6-6, the J call TRBJ2-5, with TRBD1 matching 8 bases. Germline CDR1 reads MNHNY; CDR2 reads SVGAGI (reference sequence). This CDR3 has 16 amino acids. With V trimmed by 2 bases and J by 1 base, 6 bases remained unmatched. In DNA, the CDR3 is TGTGCCAGCAGTTACCCGACAGGGGTTGTCCAAGAGACCCAGTACTTC. This codes for CASSYPTGVVQETQYF.

CDR3: CASSSPRTEAFF. CDR3 sequence (DNA): TGTGCCAGCAGCTCCCCGCGGACTGAAGCTTTCTTT. This chain connects TRBV11-3 to TRBJ1-1; D not resolved. This CDR3 has 12 amino acids. The V gene lost 4 bases and the J gene lost 5 bases, with 8 bases spanning the gap. The germline CDR1 and CDR2 sequences are SGHNT and YENEEA.

The chain carries TRBV2 and TRBJ1-1; possible D gene TRBD1, 6 bases. Germline CDR1 is SNHLY and CDR2 is FYNNEI. Between the trimmed V and J ends, which lost 8 bases and 11 bases, there was a span of 21 bases. The CDR3 sequence is 13 residues long. The DNA of the CDR3 is TGTGCCAGCCAAACACCGACAGGATTCGGGGCTTTCTTT. Residues: CASQTPTGFGAFF.

CDR3: CASSPSGEWYGYTF. CDR3 sequence (DNA): TGTGCCAGCAGCCCCTCAGGGGAATGGTATGGCTACACCTTC. The chain is built from TRBV7-2 and TRBJ1-2; D is perhaps TRBD1 (6 bases). Trimming cost V 5 bases and J 5 bases, with 15 bases left between them. Germline CDR1 reads SGHTA; CDR2 reads FQGNSA. The CDR3 is 14 residues long.

This chain uses TRBV2 with TRBJ1-5; D uncertain. CDR1 SNHLY and CDR2 FYNNEI come from the germline V gene. This CDR3 comprises 14 residues. With 6 bases removed from V and 0 bases from J, the gap between germline ends came to 9 bases. CDR3: CASRAHDSNQPQHF. The CDR3, as DNA: TGTGCCAGCAGGGCACACGATAGCAATCAGCCCCAGCATTTT.

This sequence joins TRBV6-5 and TRBJ1-1; 7 bases fit TRBD1. From germline, CDR1 is MNHEY and CDR2 SVGAGI. The CDR3 sequence is 14 residues long. V lost 2 bases and J lost 5; bases outside the gene matches: 5. As DNA, the CDR3 is TGTGCCAGCAGTTACGGTGACAGGGCAACTGAAGCTTTCTTT. It specifies CASSYGDRATEAFF.

This chain connects TRBV19 to TRBJ2-1; 11 bases agree with TRBD2. There are 18 residues in the CDR3. Germline V gene data show CDR1 as LNHDA and CDR2 as SQIVND (reference sequence). V was pared by 3 bases and J by 3 bases, with 10 bases of the junction left unmatched. The CDR3 DNA sequence: TGTGCCAGTAGTATTCGTCCCGGGACTAGCGGCTACTACAATGAGCAGTTCTTC. This encodes CASSIRPGTSGYYNEQFF.